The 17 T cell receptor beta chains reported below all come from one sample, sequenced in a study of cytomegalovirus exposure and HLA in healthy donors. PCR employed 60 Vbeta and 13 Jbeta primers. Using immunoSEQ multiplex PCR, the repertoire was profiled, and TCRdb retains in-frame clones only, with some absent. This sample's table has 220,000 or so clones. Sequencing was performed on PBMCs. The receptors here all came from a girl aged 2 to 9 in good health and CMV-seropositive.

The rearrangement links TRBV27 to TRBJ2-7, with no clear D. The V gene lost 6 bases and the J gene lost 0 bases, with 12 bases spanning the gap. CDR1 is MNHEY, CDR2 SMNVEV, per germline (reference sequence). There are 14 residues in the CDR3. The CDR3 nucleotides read TGTGCCAGCAGCTCGGCAGGCGCCTCCTACGAGCAGTACTTC. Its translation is CASSSAGASYEQYF.

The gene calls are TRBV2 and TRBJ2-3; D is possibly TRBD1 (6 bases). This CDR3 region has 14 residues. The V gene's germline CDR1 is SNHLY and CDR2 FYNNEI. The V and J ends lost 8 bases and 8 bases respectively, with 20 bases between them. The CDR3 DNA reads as TGTGCCAGCGGGGGACACCTAGTTGGAGGTACGCAGTATTTT. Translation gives CASGGHLVGGTQYF.

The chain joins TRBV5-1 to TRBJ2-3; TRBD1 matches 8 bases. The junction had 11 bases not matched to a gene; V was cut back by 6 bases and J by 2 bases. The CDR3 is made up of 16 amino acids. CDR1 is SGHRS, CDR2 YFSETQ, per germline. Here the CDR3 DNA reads TGCGCCAGCACTACTCGTCCGGACAGGGACACAGATACGCAGTATTTT. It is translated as CASTTRPDRDTDTQYF.

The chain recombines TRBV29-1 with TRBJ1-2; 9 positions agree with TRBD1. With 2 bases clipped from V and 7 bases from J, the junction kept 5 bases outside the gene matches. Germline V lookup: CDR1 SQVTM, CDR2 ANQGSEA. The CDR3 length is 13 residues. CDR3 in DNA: TGCAGCGTTGAATTTACAGGGGGCATTGGCTACACCTTC. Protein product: CSVEFTGGIGYTF.

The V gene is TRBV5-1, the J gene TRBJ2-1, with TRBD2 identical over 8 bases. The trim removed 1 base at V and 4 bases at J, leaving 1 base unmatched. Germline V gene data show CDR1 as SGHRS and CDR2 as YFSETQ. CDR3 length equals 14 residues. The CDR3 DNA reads TGCGCCAGCAGCTTGACTAGCGGATACAATGAGCAGTTCTTC. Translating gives CASSLTSGYNEQFF.

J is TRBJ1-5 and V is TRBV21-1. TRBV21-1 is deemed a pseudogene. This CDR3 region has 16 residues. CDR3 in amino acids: CARTGNKAYSNQPQHF. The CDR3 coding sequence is TGTGCCAGAACCGGGAACAAAGCTTATAGCAATCAGCCCCAGCATTTT.

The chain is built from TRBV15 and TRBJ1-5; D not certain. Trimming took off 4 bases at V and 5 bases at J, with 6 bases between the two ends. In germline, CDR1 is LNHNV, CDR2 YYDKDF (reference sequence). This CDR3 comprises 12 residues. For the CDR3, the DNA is TGTGCCACCAGCAACAGAGATCAGCCCCAGCATTTT. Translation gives CATSNRDQPQHF.

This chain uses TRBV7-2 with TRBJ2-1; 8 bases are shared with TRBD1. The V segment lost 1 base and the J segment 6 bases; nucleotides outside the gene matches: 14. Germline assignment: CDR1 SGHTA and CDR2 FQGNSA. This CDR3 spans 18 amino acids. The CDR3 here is CASSLEWWPGGLGNEQFF. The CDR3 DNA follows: TGTGCCAGCAGCTTAGAATGGTGGCCAGGGGGCTTAGGCAATGAGCAGTTCTTC.

CDR3 bases: TGTGCCAGTAGACAGGTGCTAAACACCGGGGAGCTGTTTTTT. It encodes CASRQVLNTGELFF. The chain is built from TRBV19 and TRBJ2-2; D may be TRBD1 (5 bases). The CDR3 has 14 amino acids. Per germline, CDR1 LNHDA and CDR2 SQIVND (reference sequence). V dropped 6 bases and J dropped 2 bases, with 10 bases sitting between them.

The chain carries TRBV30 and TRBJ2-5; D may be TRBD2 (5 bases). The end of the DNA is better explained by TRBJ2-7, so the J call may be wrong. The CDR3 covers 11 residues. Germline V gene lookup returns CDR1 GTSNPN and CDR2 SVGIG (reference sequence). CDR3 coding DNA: TGTGCCTGGACGCGAGGGTACGAGCAGTACTTC. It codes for CAWTRGYEQYF.

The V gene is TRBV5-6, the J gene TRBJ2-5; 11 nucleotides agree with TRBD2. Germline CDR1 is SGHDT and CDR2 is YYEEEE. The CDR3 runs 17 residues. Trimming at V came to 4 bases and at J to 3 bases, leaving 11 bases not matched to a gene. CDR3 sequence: CASSPTSGSWSEETQYF. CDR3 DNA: TGTGCCAGCAGCCCCACTAGCGGGAGTTGGTCGGAAGAGACCCAGTACTTC.

The CDR3, as DNA: TGTGCCAGCAGCCAAGATCGCCAGATGAACACTGAAGCTTTCTTT. It encodes CASSQDRQMNTEAFF. This chain links TRBV14 with TRBJ1-1; no clear D gene. Germline CDR1 SGHDN, CDR2 FVKESK. This CDR3 is built from 15 residues. Trimming stripped 0 bases from V and 0 bases from J, with 8 bases between.

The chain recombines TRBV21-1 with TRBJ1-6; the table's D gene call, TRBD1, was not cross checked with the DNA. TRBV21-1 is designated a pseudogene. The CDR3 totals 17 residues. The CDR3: CASSMGTVIEGVSPLHF. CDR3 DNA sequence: TGTGCCAGCAGCATGGGGACAGTAATAGAGGGGGTATCACCCCTCCACTTT.

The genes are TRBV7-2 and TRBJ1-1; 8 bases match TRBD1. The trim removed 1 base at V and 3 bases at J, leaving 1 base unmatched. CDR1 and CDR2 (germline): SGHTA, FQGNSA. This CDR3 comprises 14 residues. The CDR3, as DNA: TGTGCCAGCAGCTTAGGACAGGGGTACACTGAAGCTTTCTTT. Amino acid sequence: CASSLGQGYTEAFF.

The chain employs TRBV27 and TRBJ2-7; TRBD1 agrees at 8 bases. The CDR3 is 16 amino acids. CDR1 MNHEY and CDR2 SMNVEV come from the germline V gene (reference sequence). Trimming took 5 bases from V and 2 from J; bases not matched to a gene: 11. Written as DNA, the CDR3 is TGTGCCAGCAGTATCTCTCCACGGGACAGGACCTACGAGCAGTACTTC. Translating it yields CASSISPRDRTYEQYF.

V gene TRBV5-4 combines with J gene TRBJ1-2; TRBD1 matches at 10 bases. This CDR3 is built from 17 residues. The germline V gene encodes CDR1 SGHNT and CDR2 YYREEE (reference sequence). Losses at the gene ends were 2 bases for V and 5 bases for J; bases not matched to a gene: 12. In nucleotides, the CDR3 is TGTGCCAGCAGCTTCGACAGGGGGCAGGGAGCCGTATATGGCTACACCTTC. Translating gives CASSFDRGQGAVYGYTF.

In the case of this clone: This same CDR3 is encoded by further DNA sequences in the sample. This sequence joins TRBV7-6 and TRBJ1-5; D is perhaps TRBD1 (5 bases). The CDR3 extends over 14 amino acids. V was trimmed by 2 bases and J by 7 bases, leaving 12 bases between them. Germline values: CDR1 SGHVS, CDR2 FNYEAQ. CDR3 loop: CASSLSGAFQPQHF. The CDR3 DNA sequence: TGTGCCAGCAGCTTAAGTGGGGCCTTCCAGCCCCAGCATTTT.